This T cell receptor beta chain was sequenced for a study of spatial heterogeneity in lung cancer. Study-wide findings and caveats: Mutation tallies in tumors tracked expanded intratumoral alpha and beta TCR counts.

Germline trimming cut 5 bases from V and 5 bases from J; bases unmatched to any gene: 5. The CDR3 covers 14 residues. From germline, CDR1 is SGHTA and CDR2 FQGNSA. The presence of a unique molecular identifier marked each TCR cDNA molecule. A single record per CDR3 protein comes from TCRdb applying MiXCR to the 5' RACE reads. Of several thousand distinct CDR3 sequences listed, 9.5% to 15% are singletons. Indicated time point: sample taken at primary tumor resection. The donor population consisted of more than 55 patients with untreated, early-stage non-small cell lung cancer. This clonotype qualifies as large. Its specificity is unknown. This beta chain came through as a stray read in a library set up for alpha chains, and its size says little.

The starting material was lung tumor tissue, obtained at surgery. V gene TRBV7-2 combines with J gene TRBJ1-5, with TRBD1 matching 8 bases. The source is a male donor with early-stage non-small cell lung cancer. The CDR3 sequence: CASSGSGGDQPQHF. The CDR3 nucleotides read TGTGCCAGCAGCGGTTCAGGGGGCGATCAGCCCCAGCATTTT.